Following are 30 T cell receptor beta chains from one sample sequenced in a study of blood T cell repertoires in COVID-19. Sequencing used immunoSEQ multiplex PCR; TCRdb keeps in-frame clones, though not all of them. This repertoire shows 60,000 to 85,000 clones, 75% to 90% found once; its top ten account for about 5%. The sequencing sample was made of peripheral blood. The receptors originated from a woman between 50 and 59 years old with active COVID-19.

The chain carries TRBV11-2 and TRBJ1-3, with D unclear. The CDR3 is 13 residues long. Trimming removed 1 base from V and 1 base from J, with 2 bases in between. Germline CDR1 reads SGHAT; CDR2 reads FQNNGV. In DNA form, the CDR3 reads TGTGCCAGCAGCTTAGTATCTGGAAACACCATATATTTT. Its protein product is CASSLVSGNTIYF.

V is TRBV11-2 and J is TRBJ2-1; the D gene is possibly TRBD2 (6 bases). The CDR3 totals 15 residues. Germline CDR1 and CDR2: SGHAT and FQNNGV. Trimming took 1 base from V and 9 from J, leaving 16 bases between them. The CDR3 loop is CASSLGATSGSEQFF. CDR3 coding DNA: TGTGCCAGCAGCTTAGGAGCGACTAGTGGTAGTGAGCAGTTCTTC.

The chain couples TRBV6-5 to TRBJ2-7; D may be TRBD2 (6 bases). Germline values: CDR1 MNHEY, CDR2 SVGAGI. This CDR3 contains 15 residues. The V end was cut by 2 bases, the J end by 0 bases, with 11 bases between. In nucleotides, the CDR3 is TGTGCCAGCAGTTACGGGGACTCGAGCTCCTACGAGCAGTACTTC. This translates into CASSYGDSSSYEQYF.

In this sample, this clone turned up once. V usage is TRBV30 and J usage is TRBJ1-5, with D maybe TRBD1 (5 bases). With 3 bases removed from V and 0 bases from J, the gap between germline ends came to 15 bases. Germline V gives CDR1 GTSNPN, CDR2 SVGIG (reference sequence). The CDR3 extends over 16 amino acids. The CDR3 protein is CAWRKPGLASNQPQHF. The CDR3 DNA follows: TGTGCCTGGAGGAAACCGGGACTCGCTAGCAATCAGCCCCAGCATTTT. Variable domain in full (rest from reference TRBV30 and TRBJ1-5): SQTIHQWPATLVQPVGSPLSLECTVEGTSNPNLYWYRQAAGRGLQLLFYSVGIGQISSEVPQNLSASRPQDRQFILSSKKLLLSDSGFYLCAWRKPGLASNQPQHFGDGTRLSIL.

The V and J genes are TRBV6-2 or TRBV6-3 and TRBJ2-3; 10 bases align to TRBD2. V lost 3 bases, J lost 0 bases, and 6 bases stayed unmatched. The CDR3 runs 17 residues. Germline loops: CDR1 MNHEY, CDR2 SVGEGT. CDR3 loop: CASSYVSGRPSTDTQYF. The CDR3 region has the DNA TGTGCCAGCAGTTATGTTAGCGGGAGGCCGAGCACAGATACGCAGTATTTT.

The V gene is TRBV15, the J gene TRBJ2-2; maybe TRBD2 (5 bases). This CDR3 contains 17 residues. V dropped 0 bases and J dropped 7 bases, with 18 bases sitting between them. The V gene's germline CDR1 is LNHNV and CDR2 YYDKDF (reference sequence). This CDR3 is CATSRDSGSVVGGELFF. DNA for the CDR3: TGTGCCACCAGCAGAGATTCGGGTAGCGTAGTTGGCGGGGAGCTGTTTTTT.

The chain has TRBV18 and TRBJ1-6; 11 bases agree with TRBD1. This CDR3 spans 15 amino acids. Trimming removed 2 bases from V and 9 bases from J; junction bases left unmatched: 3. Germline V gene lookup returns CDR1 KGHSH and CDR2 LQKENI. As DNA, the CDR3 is TGTGCCAGCTCACCAGGGACAGGGGGGAGTTCACCCCTCCACTTT. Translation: CASSPGTGGSSPLHF. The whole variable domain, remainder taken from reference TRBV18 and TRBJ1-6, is NAGVMQNPRHLVRRRGQEARLRCSPMKGHSHVYWYRQLPEEGLKFMVYLQKENIIDESGMPKERFSAEFPKEGPSILRIQQVVRGDSAAYFCASSPGTGGSSPLHFGNGTRLTVT.

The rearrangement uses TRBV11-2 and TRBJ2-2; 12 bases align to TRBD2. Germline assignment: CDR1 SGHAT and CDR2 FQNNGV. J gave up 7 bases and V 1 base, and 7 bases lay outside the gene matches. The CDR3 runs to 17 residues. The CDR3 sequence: CASSLGTSGKWSGELFF. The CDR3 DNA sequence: TGTGCCAGCAGCTTAGGGACTAGCGGGAAATGGAGCGGGGAGCTGTTTTTT.

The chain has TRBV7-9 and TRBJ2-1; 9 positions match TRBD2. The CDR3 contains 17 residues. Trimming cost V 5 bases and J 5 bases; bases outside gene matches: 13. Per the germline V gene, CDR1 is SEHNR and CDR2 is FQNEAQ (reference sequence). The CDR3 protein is CASSRAGGGRGDNEQFF. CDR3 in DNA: TGTGCCAGCAGCCGCGCCGGTGGCGGGAGGGGAGACAATGAGCAGTTCTTC. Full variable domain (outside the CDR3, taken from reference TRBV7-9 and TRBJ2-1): DTGVSQNPRHKITKRGQNVTFRCDPISEHNRLYWYRQTLGQGPEFLTYFQNEAQLEKSRLLSDRFSAERPKGSFSTLEIQRTEQGDSAMYLCASSRAGGGRGDNEQFFGPGTRLTVL.

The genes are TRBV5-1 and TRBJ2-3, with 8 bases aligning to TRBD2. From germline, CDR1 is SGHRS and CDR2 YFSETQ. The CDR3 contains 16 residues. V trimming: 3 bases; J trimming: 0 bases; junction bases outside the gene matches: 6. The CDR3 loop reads CASSSGGTASTDTQYF. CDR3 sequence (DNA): TGCGCCAGCAGCTCGGGAGGGACGGCTAGCACAGATACGCAGTATTTT.

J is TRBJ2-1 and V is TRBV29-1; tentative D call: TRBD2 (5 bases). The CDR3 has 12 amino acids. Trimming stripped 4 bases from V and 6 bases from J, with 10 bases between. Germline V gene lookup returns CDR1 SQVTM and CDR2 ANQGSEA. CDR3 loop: CSVAVSGNEQFF. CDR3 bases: TGCAGCGTTGCAGTCAGCGGCAATGAGCAGTTCTTC.

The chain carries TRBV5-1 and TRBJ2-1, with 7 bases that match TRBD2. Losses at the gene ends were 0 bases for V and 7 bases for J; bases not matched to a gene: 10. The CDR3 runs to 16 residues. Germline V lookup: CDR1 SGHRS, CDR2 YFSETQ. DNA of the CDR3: TGCGCCAGCAGCTTGGCGTCTAGCGGTCCTACGAATGAGCAGTTCTTC. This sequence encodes CASSLASSGPTNEQFF.

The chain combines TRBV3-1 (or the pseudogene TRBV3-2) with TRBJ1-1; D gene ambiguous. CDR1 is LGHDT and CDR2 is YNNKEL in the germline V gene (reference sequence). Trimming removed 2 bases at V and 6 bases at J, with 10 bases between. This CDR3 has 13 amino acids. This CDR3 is CASSQSTGSEAFF. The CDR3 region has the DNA TGTGCCAGCAGCCAATCTACGGGATCTGAAGCTTTCTTT.

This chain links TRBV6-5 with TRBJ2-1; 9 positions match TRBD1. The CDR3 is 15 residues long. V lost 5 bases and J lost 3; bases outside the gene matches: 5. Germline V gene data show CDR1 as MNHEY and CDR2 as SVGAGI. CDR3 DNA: TGTGCCAGCAGTCCCGGGACAGGGAGCTACAATGAGCAGTTCTTC. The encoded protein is CASSPGTGSYNEQFF.

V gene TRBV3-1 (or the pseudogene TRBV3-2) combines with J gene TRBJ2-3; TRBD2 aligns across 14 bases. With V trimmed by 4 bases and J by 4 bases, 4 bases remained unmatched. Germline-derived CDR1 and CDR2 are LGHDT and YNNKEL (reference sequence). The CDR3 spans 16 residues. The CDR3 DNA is TGTGCCAGCAGCCGAGGGACTAGCGGGAGAGCAGATACGCAGTATTTT. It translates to CASSRGTSGRADTQYF.

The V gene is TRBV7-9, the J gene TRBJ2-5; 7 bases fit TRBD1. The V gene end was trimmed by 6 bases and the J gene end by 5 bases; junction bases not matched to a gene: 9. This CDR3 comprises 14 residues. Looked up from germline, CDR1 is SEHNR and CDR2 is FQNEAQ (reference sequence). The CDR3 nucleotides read TGTGCCAGCAGTCAAGACAGGGAGAGGGAGACCCAGTACTTC. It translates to CASSQDRERETQYF. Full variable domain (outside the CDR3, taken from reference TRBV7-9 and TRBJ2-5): DTGVSQNPRHKITKRGQNVTFRCDPISEHNRLYWYRQTLGQGPEFLTYFQNEAQLEKSRLLSDRFSAERPKGSFSTLEIQRTEQGDSAMYLCASSQDRERETQYFGPGTRLLVL.

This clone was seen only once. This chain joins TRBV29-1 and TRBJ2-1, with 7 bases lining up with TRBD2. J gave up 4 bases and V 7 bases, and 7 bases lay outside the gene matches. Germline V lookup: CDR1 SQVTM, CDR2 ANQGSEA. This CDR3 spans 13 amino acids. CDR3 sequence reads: CSARGGGYNEQFF. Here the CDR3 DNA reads TGCAGCGCGAGGGGCGGGGGTTACAATGAGCAGTTCTTC.

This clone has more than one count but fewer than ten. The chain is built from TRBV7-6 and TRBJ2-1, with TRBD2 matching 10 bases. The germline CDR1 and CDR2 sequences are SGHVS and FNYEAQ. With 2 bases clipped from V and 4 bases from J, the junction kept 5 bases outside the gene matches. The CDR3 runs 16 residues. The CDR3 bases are TGTGCCAGCAGCTTAACCGGGACTAGCGTTTACAATGAGCAGTTCTTC. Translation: CASSLTGTSVYNEQFF.

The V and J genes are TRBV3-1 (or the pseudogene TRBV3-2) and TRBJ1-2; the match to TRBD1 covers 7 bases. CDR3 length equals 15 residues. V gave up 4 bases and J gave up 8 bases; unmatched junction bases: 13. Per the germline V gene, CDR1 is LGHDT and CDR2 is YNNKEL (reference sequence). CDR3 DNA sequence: TGTGCCAGCAGCCCACCCCGACAGGGAAGTCGGGGCTACACCTTC. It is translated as CASSPPRQGSRGYTF.

The CDR3 here is CASGTSGTYEQYF. The CDR3 nucleotides are TGTGCCAGCGGGACTAGCGGTACCTACGAGCAGTACTTC. The chain recombines TRBV7-9 with TRBJ2-7; 11 positions match TRBD2. The CDR3 is 13 residues long. The V gene's germline CDR1 is SEHNR and CDR2 FQNEAQ (reference sequence). J gave up 2 bases and V 8 bases, and 2 bases lay outside the gene matches.

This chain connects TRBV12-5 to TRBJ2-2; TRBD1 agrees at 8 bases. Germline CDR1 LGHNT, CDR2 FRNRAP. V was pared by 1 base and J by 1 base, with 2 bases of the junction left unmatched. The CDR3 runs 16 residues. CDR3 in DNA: TGTGCTAGTGGTTTGGGACAGGGGATGAACACCGGGGAGCTGTTTTTT. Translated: CASGLGQGMNTGELFF. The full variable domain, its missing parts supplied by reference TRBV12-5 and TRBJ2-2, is DARVTQTPRHKVTEMGQEVTMRCQPILGHNTVFWYRQTMMQGLELLAYFRNRAPLDDSGMPKDRFSAEMPDATLATLKIQPSEPRDSAVYFCASGLGQGMNTGELFFGEGSRLTVL.

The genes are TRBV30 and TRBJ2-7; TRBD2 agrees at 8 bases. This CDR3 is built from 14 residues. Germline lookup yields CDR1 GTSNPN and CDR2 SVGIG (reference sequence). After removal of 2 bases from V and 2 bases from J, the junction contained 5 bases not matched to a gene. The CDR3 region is CAWSPTSGPYEQYF. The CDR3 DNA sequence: TGTGCCTGGAGTCCAACTAGCGGACCCTACGAGCAGTACTTC.

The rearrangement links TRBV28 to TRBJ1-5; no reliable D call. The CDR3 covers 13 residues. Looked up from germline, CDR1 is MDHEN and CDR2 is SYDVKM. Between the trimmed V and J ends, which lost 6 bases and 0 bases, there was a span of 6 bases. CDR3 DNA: TGTGCCAGCAGGGCAGATAGCAATCAGCCCCAGCATTTT. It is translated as CASRADSNQPQHF.

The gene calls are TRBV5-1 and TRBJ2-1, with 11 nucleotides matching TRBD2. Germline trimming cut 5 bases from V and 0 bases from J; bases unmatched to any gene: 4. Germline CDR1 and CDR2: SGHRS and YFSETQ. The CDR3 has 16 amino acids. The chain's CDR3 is CASRTSGMSSYNEQFF. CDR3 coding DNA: TGCGCCAGCAGGACTAGCGGGATGAGCTCCTACAATGAGCAGTTCTTC.

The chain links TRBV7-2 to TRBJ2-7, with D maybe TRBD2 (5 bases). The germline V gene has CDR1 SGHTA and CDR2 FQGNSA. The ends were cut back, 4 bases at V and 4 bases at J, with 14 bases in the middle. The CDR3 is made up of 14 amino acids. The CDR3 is CASSSGLGYYEQYF. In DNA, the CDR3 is TGTGCCAGCAGCTCGGGATTAGGGTATTACGAGCAGTACTTC. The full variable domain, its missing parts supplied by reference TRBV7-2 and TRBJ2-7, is GAGVSQSPSNKVTEKGKDVELRCDPISGHTALYWYRQSLGQGLEFLIYFQGNSAPDKSGLPSDRFSAERTGGSVSTLTIQRTQQEDSAVYLCASSSGLGYYEQYFGPGTRLTVT.

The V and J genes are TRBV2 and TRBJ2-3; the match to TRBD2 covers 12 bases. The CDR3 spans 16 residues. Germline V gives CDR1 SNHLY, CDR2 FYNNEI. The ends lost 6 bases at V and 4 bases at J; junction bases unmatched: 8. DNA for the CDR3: TGTGCCAGCAGGCCGACTAGCGGGAGAGGGGCAGATACGCAGTATTTT. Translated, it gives CASRPTSGRGADTQYF. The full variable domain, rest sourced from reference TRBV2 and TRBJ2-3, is EPEVTQTPSHQVTQMGQEVILRCVPISNHLYFYWYRQILGQKVEFLVSFYNNEISEKSEIFDDQFSVERPDGSNFTLKIRSTKLEDSAMYFCASRPTSGRGADTQYFGPGTRLTVL.

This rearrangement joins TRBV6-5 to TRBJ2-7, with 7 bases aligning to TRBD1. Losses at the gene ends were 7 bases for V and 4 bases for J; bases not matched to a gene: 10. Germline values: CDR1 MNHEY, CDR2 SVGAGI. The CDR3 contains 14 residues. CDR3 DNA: TGTGCCAGCAACTTGGGACAGTTCGGTTACGAGCAGTACTTC. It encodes CASNLGQFGYEQYF.

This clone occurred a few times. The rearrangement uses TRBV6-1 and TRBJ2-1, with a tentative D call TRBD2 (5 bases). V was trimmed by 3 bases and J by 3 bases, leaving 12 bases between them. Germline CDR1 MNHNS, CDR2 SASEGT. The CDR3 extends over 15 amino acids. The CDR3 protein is CASSDRSGLYNEQFF. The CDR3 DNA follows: TGTGCCAGCAGTGATCGGTCTGGACTCTACAATGAGCAGTTCTTC.

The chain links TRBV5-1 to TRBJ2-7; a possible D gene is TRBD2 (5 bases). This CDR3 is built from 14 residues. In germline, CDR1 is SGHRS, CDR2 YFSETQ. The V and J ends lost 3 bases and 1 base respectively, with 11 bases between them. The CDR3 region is CASSSSGGSYEQYF. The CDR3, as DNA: TGCGCCAGCAGCTCATCGGGCGGGTCCTACGAGCAGTACTTC. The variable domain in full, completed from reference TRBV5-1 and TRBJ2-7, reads KAGVTQTPRYLIKTRGQQVTLSCSPISGHRSVSWYQQTPGQGLQFLFEYFSETQRNKGNFPGRFSGRQFSNSRSEMNVSTLELGDSALYLCASSSSGGSYEQYFGPGTRLTVT.

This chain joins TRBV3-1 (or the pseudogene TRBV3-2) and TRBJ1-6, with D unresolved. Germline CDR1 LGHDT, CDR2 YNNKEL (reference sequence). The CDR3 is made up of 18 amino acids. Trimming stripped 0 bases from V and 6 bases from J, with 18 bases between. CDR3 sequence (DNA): TGTGCCAGCAGCCAAGATGAGGGTGGTTCAATTCTTAATTCACCCCTCCACTTT. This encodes CASSQDEGGSILNSPLHF.